This section outlines one TCR beta chain sequence together with its context. What it binds is not known. These data belong to a study of T-cell memory formation after mild COVID-19. TCRdb re-called the 5' RACE reads through MiXCR, storing one row per CDR3 protein. The data show 350,000 to 500,000 distinct CDR3 sequences, roughly 18% seen once. Study-level findings and limits: The CD4+ clones that contracted clustered mainly within CM and EM, and the CD8+ clones concentrated in EMRA. Clones contracting across day 15 to 85 had a balanced CD4/CD8 profile; later expanding clones leaned CD4+. Cross-reactive memory seemingly joined, as some responding clones were found in pre-infection memory.

The CDR3 spans 16 residues. V lost 4 bases to trimming and J lost 4 bases; unmatched junction nucleotides: 9. Germline-derived CDR1 and CDR2 are SGHRS and YFSETQ. Sequencing used PBMCs or a T cell subset sorted from them (not recorded which). The receptor's source is a young man who had mild COVID-19 (a few samples of this study predate the infection). Cell type and time point are not known. V and J are TRBV5-1 and TRBJ2-2; TRBD1 matches 8 bases. CDR3 sequence: CASSLDRVGGTGELFF. CDR3 coding DNA: TGCGCCAGCAGCCTGGACAGGGTTGGTGGCACCGGGGAGCTGTTTTTT.